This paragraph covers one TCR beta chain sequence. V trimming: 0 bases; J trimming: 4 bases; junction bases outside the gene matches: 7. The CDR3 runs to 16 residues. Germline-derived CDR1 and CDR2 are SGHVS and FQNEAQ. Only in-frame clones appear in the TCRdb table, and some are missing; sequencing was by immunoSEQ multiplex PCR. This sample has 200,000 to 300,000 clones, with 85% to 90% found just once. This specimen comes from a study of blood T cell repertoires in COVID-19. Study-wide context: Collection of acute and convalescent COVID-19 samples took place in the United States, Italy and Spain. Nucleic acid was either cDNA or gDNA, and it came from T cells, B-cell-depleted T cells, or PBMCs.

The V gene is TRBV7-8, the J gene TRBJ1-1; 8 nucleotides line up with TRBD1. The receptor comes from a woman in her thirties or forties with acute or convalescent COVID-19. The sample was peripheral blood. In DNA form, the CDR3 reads TGTGCCAGCAGCTTAGCACCGGAACAGGGGGGCACTGAAGCTTTCTTT. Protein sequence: CASSLAPEQGGTEAFF.